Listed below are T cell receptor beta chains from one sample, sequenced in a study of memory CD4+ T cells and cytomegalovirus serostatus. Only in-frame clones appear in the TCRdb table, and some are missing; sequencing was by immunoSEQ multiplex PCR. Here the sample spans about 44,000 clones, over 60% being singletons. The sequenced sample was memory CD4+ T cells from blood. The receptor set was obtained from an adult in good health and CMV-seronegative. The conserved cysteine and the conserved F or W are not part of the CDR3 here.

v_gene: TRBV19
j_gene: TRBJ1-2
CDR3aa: ASSGAGGDYGYT

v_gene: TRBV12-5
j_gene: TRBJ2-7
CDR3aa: ASGLTYYIAGGPKDEQY

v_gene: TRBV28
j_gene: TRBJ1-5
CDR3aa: ASSTGKSNQPQH

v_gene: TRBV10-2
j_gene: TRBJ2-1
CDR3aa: ASSESTREGVEQF

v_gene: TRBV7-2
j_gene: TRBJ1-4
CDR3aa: ASSLVSRGDEKLF

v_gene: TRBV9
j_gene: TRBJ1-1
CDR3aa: ASSVALGGTEAF

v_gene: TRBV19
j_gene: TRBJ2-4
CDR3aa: ASRPQGSNIQY

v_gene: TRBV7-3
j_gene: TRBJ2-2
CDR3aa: ASSFGGNTGELF

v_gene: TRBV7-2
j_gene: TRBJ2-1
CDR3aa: ASSPLGNEQF

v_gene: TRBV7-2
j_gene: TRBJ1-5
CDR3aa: ASSLRGGNQPQH

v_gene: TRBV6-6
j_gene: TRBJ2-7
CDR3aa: ASSYSRGFGEQY

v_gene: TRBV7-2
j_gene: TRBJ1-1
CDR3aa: ASSSRGARIEAF

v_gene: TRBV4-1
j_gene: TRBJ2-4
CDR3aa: ASSQDPGGPGLNIQY

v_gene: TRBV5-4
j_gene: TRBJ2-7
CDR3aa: ASSSAYGGTYEQY

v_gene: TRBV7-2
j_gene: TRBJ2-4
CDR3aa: ASSLRSGRGQNIQY

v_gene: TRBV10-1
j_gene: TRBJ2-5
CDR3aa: ASTQGIGETQY

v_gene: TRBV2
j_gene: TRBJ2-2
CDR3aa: ASSEVRLTGELF

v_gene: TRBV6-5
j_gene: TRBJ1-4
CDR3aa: ASSGQGATNEKLF

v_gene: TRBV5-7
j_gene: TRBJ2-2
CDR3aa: ASSAQTTGESAGELF

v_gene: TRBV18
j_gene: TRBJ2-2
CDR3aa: ASSPGRTGELF

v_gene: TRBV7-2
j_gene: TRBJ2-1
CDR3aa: ASSSRGLAGGYNEQF

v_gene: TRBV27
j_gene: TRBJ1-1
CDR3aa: ASRTTGKAEAF

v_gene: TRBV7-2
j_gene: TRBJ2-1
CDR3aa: ASRYPGGANEQF

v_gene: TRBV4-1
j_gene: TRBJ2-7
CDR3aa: ASSQVGGRYYEQY

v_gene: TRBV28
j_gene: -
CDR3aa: ASSPTGTSSYEQY

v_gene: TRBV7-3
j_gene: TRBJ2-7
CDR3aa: ASSPQPSSEQY

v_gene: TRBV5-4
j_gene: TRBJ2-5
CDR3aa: ASSLVIAGTGETQY

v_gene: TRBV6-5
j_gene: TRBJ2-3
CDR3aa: ASRSRGSLADTQY

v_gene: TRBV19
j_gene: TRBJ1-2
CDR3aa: ASSINGAEGYT

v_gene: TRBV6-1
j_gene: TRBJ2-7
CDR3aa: ASSHPGAYEQY

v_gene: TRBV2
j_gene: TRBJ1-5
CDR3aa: ASSEDGGGNQPQH

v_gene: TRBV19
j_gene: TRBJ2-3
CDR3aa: ASSIALAGTDTQY

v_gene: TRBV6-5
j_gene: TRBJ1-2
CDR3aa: ASSRGARNYGYT